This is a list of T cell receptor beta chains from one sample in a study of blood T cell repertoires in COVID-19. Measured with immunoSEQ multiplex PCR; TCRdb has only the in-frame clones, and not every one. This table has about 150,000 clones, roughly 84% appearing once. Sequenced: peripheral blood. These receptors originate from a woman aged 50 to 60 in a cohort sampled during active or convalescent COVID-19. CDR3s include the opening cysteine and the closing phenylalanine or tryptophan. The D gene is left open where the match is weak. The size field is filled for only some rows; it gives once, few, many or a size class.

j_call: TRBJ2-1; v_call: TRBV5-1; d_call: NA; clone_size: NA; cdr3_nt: TGCGCCAGCAGCTTGGCCACCAGCTCCTACAATGAGCAGTTCTTC; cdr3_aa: CASSLATSSYNEQFF
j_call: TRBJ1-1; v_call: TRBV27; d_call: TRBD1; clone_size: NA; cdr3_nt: TGTGCCAGCAGAAGTTGGACAGGCAGAATGAACACTGAAGCTTTCTTT; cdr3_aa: CASRSWTGRMNTEAFF
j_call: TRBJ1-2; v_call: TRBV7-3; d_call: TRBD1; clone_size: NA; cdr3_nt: TGTGCCAGCAGCTTATCGCCAATACAACAGGGGTTCTATGGCTACACCTTC; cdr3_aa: CASSLSPIQQGFYGYTF
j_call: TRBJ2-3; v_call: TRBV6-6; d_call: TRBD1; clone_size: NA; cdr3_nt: TGTGCCAGCAGGGGACAGGGCTACACAGATACGCAGTATTTT; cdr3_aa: CASRGQGYTDTQYF
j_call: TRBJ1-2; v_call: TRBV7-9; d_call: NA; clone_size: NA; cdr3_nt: TGTGCCAGCAGCTTAGGGCAGGGTAGTGTCTATGGCTACACCTTC; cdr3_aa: CASSLGQGSVYGYTF
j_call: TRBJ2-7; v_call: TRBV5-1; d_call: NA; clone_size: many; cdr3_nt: TGCGCCAGCAGCTTGAGCAGGGTTTCCTACGAGCAGTACTTC; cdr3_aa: CASSLSRVSYEQYF
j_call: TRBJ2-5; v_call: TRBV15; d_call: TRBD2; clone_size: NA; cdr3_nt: TGTGCCACCAGCACCGGGAGGGAGACCCAGTACTTC; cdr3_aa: CATSTGRETQYF
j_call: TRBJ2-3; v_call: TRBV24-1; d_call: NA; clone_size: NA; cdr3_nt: TGTGCCACCAGCGCCAGGGGATTCGATACGCAGTATTTT; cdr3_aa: CATSARGFDTQYF
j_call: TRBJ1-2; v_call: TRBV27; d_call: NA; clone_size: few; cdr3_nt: TGTGCCAGCAGCCCCCGGGACATAAGGGGCTACACCTTC; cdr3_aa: CASSPRDIRGYTF
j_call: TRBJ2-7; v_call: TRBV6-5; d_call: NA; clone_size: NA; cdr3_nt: TGTGCCAGCAACCGGGGACGTATACAGGGTTACGAGCAGTACTTC; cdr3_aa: CASNRGRIQGYEQYF
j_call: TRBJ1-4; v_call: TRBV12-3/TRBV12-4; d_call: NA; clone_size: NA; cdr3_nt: TGTGCCACGAGGGGGGGCGCTAATGAAAAACTGTTTTTT; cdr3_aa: CATRGGANEKLFF
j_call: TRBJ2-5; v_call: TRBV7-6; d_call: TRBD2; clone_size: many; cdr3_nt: TGTGCCAGCAGCCAGAGCGGGACTCCTGGGGAGACCCAGTACTTC; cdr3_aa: CASSQSGTPGETQYF
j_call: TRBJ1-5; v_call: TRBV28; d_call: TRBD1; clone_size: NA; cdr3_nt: TGTGCCAGCCGACTCACAGGGGTCGATCAGCCCCAGCATTTT; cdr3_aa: CASRLTGVDQPQHF
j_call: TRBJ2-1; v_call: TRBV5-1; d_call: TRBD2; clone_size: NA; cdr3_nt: TGCGCCAGCAGCAGACTAAGGACTAGCGGGGGGGTCGACAATGAGCAGTTCTTC; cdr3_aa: CASSRLRTSGGVDNEQFF
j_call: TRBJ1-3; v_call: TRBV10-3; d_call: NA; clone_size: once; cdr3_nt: TGTGCCATCAGTGAGTTTGATAGGTCGGGGAGTAACACCATATATTTT; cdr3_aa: CAISEFDRSGSNTIYF
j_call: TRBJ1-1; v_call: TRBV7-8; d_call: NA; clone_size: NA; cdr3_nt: TGTGCCAGCAAGTTAAGGGGCCAAGGGCACACTGAAGCTTTCTTT; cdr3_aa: CASKLRGQGHTEAFF
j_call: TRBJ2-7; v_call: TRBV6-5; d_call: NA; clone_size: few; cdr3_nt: TGTGCCAGCAGCCGGGGGTACGAGCAGTACTTC; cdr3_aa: CASSRGYEQYF
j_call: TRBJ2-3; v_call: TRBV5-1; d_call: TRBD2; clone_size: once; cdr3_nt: TGCGCCAGCAGCTTGGGTGGACTGACTATTAGCGGGTCAGATACGCAGTATTTT; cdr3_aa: CASSLGGLTISGSDTQYF
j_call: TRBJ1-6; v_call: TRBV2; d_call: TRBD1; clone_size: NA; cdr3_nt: TGTGCCAGCAGTGCTCAGGGGACAGGGAATTCACCCCTCCACTTT; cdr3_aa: CASSAQGTGNSPLHF